A single sample is the source of the 16 T cell receptor beta chains below, sequenced in a study of cytomegalovirus exposure and HLA in healthy donors. Both 60 Vbeta primers and 13 Jbeta primers went into the PCR. Repertoires were generated with immunoSEQ multiplex PCR, while TCRdb's copy carries only in-frame clones and drops some. The table records 150,000 to 200,000 clones, roughly 84% of them present only once. The sample taken for sequencing was PBMCs. Every receptor here comes from a young woman in good health and CMV-seronegative.

The CDR3 spells CAFPIKRGITGELFF. The CDR3 DNA is TGTGCCTTCCCGATAAAGCGGGGAATCACCGGGGAGCTGTTTTTT. The rearrangement uses TRBV30 and TRBJ2-2, with TRBD2 identical over 7 bases. CDR1 GTSNPN and CDR2 SVGIG come from the germline V gene (reference sequence). The V segment lost 7 bases and the J segment 4 bases; nucleotides outside the gene matches: 12. This CDR3 comprises 15 residues.

The chain recombines TRBV6-5 with TRBJ1-5; no clear D gene. Trimming pared 6 bases from V and 7 bases from J, leaving 13 bases between. The CDR3 has 13 residues. Germline CDR1 MNHEY, CDR2 SVGAGI. CDR3 bases: TGTGCCAGCAGAGCTGACATTATCCAGCCCCAGCATTTT. It translates to CASRADIIQPQHF.

The chain couples TRBV2 to TRBJ2-2; D remains unclear. This CDR3 has 14 amino acids. Deletions cut 4 bases from V and 4 bases from J, with 10 bases between. Germline CDR1 reads SNHLY; CDR2 reads FYNNEI. CDR3 in DNA: TGTGCCAGCAGTGCCGAGGCCGTCACCGGGGAGCTGTTTTTT. It codes for CASSAEAVTGELFF.

The rearrangement joins TRBV27 to TRBJ1-4; 8 bases align to TRBD1. Germline V CDR1 and CDR2: MNHEY, SMNVEV (reference sequence). The CDR3 is made up of 15 amino acids. Germline trimming cut 10 bases from V and 8 bases from J; bases unmatched to any gene: 15. The CDR3 here is CATLPPGQGWEKLFF. The DNA for the CDR3 is TGTGCCACCCTCCCCCCCGGACAGGGATGGGAAAAACTGTTTTTT.

V and J are TRBV7-9 and TRBJ2-7; D is undetermined. V was pared by 2 bases and J by 0 bases, with 8 bases between. In germline, CDR1 is SEHNR, CDR2 FQNEAQ (reference sequence). The CDR3 has 14 residues. The CDR3: CASSLNSLSYEQYF. Here the CDR3 DNA reads TGTGCCAGCAGCTTAAACTCGCTCTCCTACGAGCAGTACTTC.

CDR3 coding DNA: TGTGCCAGCAGTTGGGACAGGCAGGGGCAGCCCCAGCATTTT. Translation: CASSWDRQGQPQHF. The chain recombines TRBV6-6 with TRBJ1-5; TRBD1 matches at 8 bases. From germline, CDR1 is MNHNY and CDR2 SVGAGI (reference sequence). V lost 4 bases and J lost 7; bases outside the gene matches: 6. The CDR3 has 14 amino acids.

This chain uses TRBV19 with TRBJ1-2; the D gene is possibly TRBD1 (6 bases). V lost 3 bases and J 4 bases, leaving 15 bases between the germline ends. This CDR3 has 15 residues. Germline V gene sequence: CDR1 LNHDA, CDR2 SQIVND (reference sequence). CDR3 coding DNA: TGTGCCAGTAGTATTAATCCGGGACACATCTATGGCTACACCTTC. Translated, it gives CASSINPGHIYGYTF.

This chain uses TRBV7-2 with TRBJ1-2, with 11 bases aligning to TRBD1. V shed 4 bases and J 7 bases; nucleotides not matched to a gene: 2. The CDR3 contains 13 residues. The germline gives CDR1 SGHTA, CDR2 FQGNSA. The CDR3 DNA reads TGTGCCAGCAGCTCGGGACAGGGGGGTGGCTACACCTTC. Protein sequence: CASSSGQGGGYTF. The variable domain in full, with the rest retrieved from reference TRBV7-2 and TRBJ1-2, is GAGVSQSPSNKVTEKGKDVELRCDPISGHTALYWYRQSLGQGLEFLIYFQGNSAPDKSGLPSDRFSAERTGGSVSTLTIQRTQQEDSAVYLCASSSGQGGGYTFGSGTRLTVV.

On this clone: Relative to the germline gene, one junction end is altered; a read error may explain this. The V call is TRBV27, the J call TRBJ2-1; 13 positions match TRBD2. In germline, CDR1 is MNHEY, CDR2 SMNVEV (reference sequence). The CDR3 has 16 amino acids. The CDR3 is CASSFRLAGGYNEQFF. Here the CDR3 DNA reads TGTGCCAGTAGTTTTAGACTAGCGGGGGGATACAATGAGCAGTTCTTC.

This clone was detected once. The chain is built from TRBV2 and TRBJ1-3, with TRBD1 matching over 7 bases. J lost 0 bases, V lost 5 bases, and 7 bases had no gene match. The CDR3 has 16 residues. Per germline, CDR1 SNHLY and CDR2 FYNNEI. CDR3 amino acids: CASSFGQANSGNTIYF. DNA for the CDR3: TGTGCCAGCAGTTTCGGACAGGCCAACTCTGGAAACACCATATATTTT.

Written as DNA, the CDR3 is TGTGCCAGCAGTTACTCTTCGACAGCGGGCTACGAGCAGTACTTC. It translates to CASSYSSTAGYEQYF. The J gene is TRBJ2-7, the V gene TRBV6-6; a weak D match, TRBD2 (6 bases). Germline V gene data show CDR1 as MNHNY and CDR2 as SVGAGI (reference sequence). The CDR3 extends over 15 amino acids. Trimming took off 0 bases at V and 3 bases at J, with 12 bases between the two ends.

The rearrangement links TRBV19 to TRBJ2-2, with D perhaps matching TRBD2 (5 bases). The CDR3 loop spans 15 amino acids. V lost 2 bases and J lost 4, with 11 bases in between. From germline, CDR1 is LNHDA and CDR2 SQIVND (reference sequence). The CDR3 coding sequence is TGTGCCAGTAGTATATCGGGGTACCCCACCGGGGAGCTGTTTTTT. Residues: CASSISGYPTGELFF.

The V and J genes are TRBV18 and TRBJ1-6; TRBD1 matches at 7 bases. CDR3 length: 16 residues. CDR1 is KGHSH, CDR2 LQKENI, per germline. The junction had 8 bases not matched to a gene; V was cut back by 3 bases and J by 6 bases. CDR3 coding DNA: TGTGCCAGCTCACCCACGACGGGACAGCCTAATTCACCCCTCCACTTT. Amino acids: CASSPTTGQPNSPLHF.

This clone was counted between two and nine times. CDR3 nucleotides: TGCGCCAGCAGCTTGGGACAGGGCTATGGGGGCACCTTC. It specifies CASSLGQGYGGTF. The chain joins TRBV5-1 to TRBJ1-2; 7 bases are a match to TRBD1. Germline assignment: CDR1 SGHRS and CDR2 YFSETQ. The CDR3 runs 13 residues. V was pared by 0 bases and J by 13 bases, with 9 bases of the junction left unmatched.

This clone was recorded a few times. The gene calls are TRBV7-4 and TRBJ1-5, with D maybe TRBD1 (5 bases). V was shortened by 3 bases and J by 1 base, with 13 bases between the two germline ends. CDR1 is SGHVT and CDR2 is SQSDAQ in the germline V gene. The CDR3 has 16 residues. Here the CDR3 DNA reads TGTGCCAGCAGCTTGGCCGTCAGGGAAAGCAATCAGCCCCAGCATTTT. As protein: CASSLAVRESNQPQHF.

This sequence joins TRBV19 and TRBJ2-4, with 7 bases aligning to TRBD1. The CDR3 covers 15 residues. Trimming at V came to 5 bases and at J to 7 bases, leaving 11 bases not matched to a gene. Looked up from germline, CDR1 is LNHDA and CDR2 is SQIVND (reference sequence). The CDR3 region is CASSPTHRGWNIQYF. DNA of the CDR3: TGTGCCAGTAGTCCTACCCACAGGGGATGGAACATTCAGTACTTC.